The clone carrying this T cell receptor beta chain was picked up one time. As yet, its antigen is unknown. This CDR3 has 17 residues. With V trimmed by 5 bases and J by 5 bases, 16 bases remained unmatched. Germline values: CDR1 LNHDA, CDR2 SQIVND (reference sequence). These data are taken from a study of memory B cells and T cells in multiple sclerosis. The study's findings and limits: Compartments had unequal clone-set sizes, affecting shared clonotype counts.

CFSE-dim autoproliferating and CFSE-high non-proliferating T cells from unstimulated culture were sequenced separately. Replicate wells were pooled after 7 days of stimulus-free culture of roughly 5x10^7 CFSE-labeled PBMCs. Without exogenous stimuli, around 0.49 uM CFSE-labeled PBMCs were cultured serum-free. Profiling relied on immunoSEQ multiplex PCR, and the TCRdb table lists in-frame clones only, not all of them. The sample has 30,000 or so clones, about 84% seen once; the top ten hold 2% to 3%. Sequenced: PBMCs from blood kept in culture. The sequence was obtained from a human donor with multiple sclerosis. The chain uses TRBV19 and TRBJ2-5; 8 nucleotides align to TRBD2. The CDR3 DNA follows: TGTGCCAGTAGTCCTCGCGGATGGACTAGCTCCCCGGAGACCCAGTACTTC. This translates into CASSPRGWTSSPETQYF.